This record concerns one T cell receptor (beta chain) sequence. This clone has just one count. Its antigen is still unknown. Within one base of it there is no much larger clone, and no base qualities were kept. The data were taken from a study of PD-1 blockade in classical Hodgkin lymphoma (dated by TCRdb to about 2020). Background on the whole study: Nivolumab dosing was 3 mg/kg intravenously every 2 weeks, continuing until either disease progression or unacceptable toxicity. The study used TCR beta sequencing and CyTOF to define a peripheral blood immune signature of response to PD-1 blockade in classical Hodgkin lymphoma. Study-wide findings and limitations: CD4+ but not CD8+ TCR diversity rose significantly by C4D1 (p=0.0027 vs p=0.16), most apparent in complete responders (p=0.02). Among trial patients, those achieving complete response had baseline diversity similar to that of newly diagnosed patients, while diversity was significantly lower in partial responders and progressors. Patients starting nivolumab less than 1 year after ASCT had lower diversity and were excluded from later analyses to avoid confounding by immune reconstitution. Newly diagnosed patients were reported to have lower baseline TCR diversity than healthy donors, and relapsed/refractory patients were reported to have lower baseline TCR diversity still. The study covered only a single clinical trial cohort, and the causes of the repertoire differences, possibly disease activity or prior therapy, were still not defined.

The Qiagen DNeasy kit was used to extract genomic DNA both from unsorted PBMCs and from the negatively selected CD4+ and CD8+ fractions. Using primers that anneal to V and J segments, immunoSEQ multiplex PCR amplified the TCR beta CDR3 regions. A synthetic immune receptor repertoire was used to minimize amplification bias, and remaining bias was computationally removed after sequencing. The authors' analysis ran thus. Repertoire diversity was quantified as the Shannon entropy index using custom Python scripts. Unsorted, CD4+ and CD8+ repertoires were analyzed separately, except in combined analyses where CD4+ and CD8+ sequences were merged in silico. Clonal expansion was defined as a frequency increase of at least 2-fold after treatment compared with C1D1, and clones undetected at baseline were assigned a pseudocount of 0.5. Singleton clones were defined as clones with 0 or 1 copy at C1D1, and non-singleton clones were defined as clones with 2 or more copies. Clones expanded in unsorted samples were labelled as CD4+, CD8+ or unknown by matching protein sequences in sorted samples from the same patient. Diversity changes from C1D1 to C4D1 were tested in paired samples using Wilcoxon tests. TCRdb took over this immuneACCESS table, retaining in-frame rearrangements with V and J assigned. Such tables are incomplete; in checked studies, under half of the missing clones stem from an unresolved V gene, and the remainder is unexplained. V and J calls and clone size are as listed in that table; D and trimming were resolved from the DNA. The sample records some 110,000 clones, more than 70% of which are singletons. Under 20% of the sample comes from the top ten.

The intended sense of this specimen's time point label: cycle 4 day 1 (C4D1), after 5 to 7 weeks of nivolumab. Every trial patient had relapsed after autologous stem cell transplantation, and cohorts A, B and C differed in prior brentuximab vedotin exposure. The trial cohort included 55 to 65 patients with relapsed/refractory classical Hodgkin lymphoma, and each patient had a best overall response of complete response, partial response or progressive disease. Trial patients were treated with single-agent nivolumab in the multi-cohort phase II CheckMate 205 trial. An independent review committee assessed best overall response by applying the 2007 International Working Group response criteria. Trial PBMCs were collected just before the start of nivolumab (C1D1) and during therapy at cycle 2 day 1 and cycle 4 day 1. Peripheral blood was collected in 8 mL Vacutainer Cell Preparation Tubes, from which PBMCs were isolated by centrifugation and then cryopreserved.

This sample comprised peripheral blood mononuclear cells (PBMCs), obtained before the fourth cycle of nivolumab. This clonotype was obtained from a human donor with classical Hodgkin lymphoma.

The nucleotides read TGTGCCAGCAGCACCCATTCCTTGAACACTGAAGCTTTCTTT. This codes for CASSTHSLNTEAFF. Rearrangement joined TRBV7-9 to TRBJ1-1, with the D gene too uncertain to name. Cut back by 5 bases and 0 bases, the V and J ends lie 10 bases apart. The CDR3 sequence holds 14 residues, the cysteine and phenylalanine included. Left in the record is the CDR3 DNA by itself, 42 bases read in frame from the first base. CDR1 and CDR2 are drawn from the germline V gene (reference sequence): SEHNR, FQNEAQ.